Below, one T cell receptor beta chain is given with its context. This table comes from immunoSEQ multiplex PCR, and its TCRdb copy is limited to in-frame clones, with some not included. The sample includes tens of thousands of clones, about 81% of them seen just once. The sample comes from a study of T cell repertoires in ileal Crohn's disease. V lost 2 bases, J lost 4 bases, and 1 base stayed unmatched. In germline, CDR1 is SGHTA, CDR2 FQGNSA. The CDR3 extends over 14 amino acids. The source is an adult with Crohn's disease. The chain joins TRBV7-2 to TRBJ2-5; 10 bases line up with TRBD2. Sample: ileal tissue. The CDR3 loop is CASSLLAGVETQYF. DNA for the CDR3: TGTGCCAGCAGCTTACTAGCGGGGGTAGAGACCCAGTACTTC.